Listed below are T cell receptor beta chains from one sample, sequenced in a study of neoadjuvant anti-PD-1 for oral cavity cancer. The method was immunoSEQ multiplex PCR; TCRdb's version includes in-frame clones alone and lacks a portion of them. The sample has 20,000 to 30,000 clones; approximately 26% are singletons. This specimen was tumor tissue, taken after nivolumab (anti-PD-1) treatment. These TCRs come from a person aged 35-79 years with oral cavity squamous cell carcinoma. Both conserved end residues are part of each CDR3. The D gene is left open where the match is weak. A row's size may be missing; if present it is once, few, many or a size class.

NA	TRBJ2-1	TRBD2	TRBV6-5	TGTGCCAGCAGTTACCCGGGGGGGATCAATGAGCAGTTCTTC	CASSYPGGINEQFF
few	TRBJ1-2	TRBD1	TRBV6-1	TGTGCCAGCGGAACCGGGACAGGGACTCGGCGCTACACCTTC	CASGTGTGTRRYTF
NA	TRBJ2-2	NA	TRBV14	TGTGCCAGCAGCCATAGGTACACCGGGGAGCTGTTTTTT	CASSHRYTGELFF
medium-sized	TRBJ2-7	NA	TRBV6-5	TGTGCCAGCAGGGAAGGAGTCTCCGAGCAGTACTTC	CASREGVSEQYF
medium-sized	TRBJ2-2	NA	TRBV4-2	TGTGCCAGCAGCCAAGTAATGAACACCGGGGAGCTGTTTTTT	CASSQVMNTGELFF
many	TRBJ1-2	NA	TRBV2	TGTGCCAGCAGTGAGAGGGGAGGAGGCTACACCTTC	CASSERGGGYTF
NA	TRBJ2-5	NA	TRBV5-1	TGCGCCAGCAGCTCCACAGGGACGGAGACCCAGTACTTC	CASSSTGTETQYF
NA	TRBJ2-3	NA	TRBV7-7	TGTGCTAGCAGCGCCTCGGGCACAGATACGCAGTATTTT	CASSASGTDTQYF
few	TRBJ2-7	TRBD1	TRBV5-4	TGTGCCAGCAGCTCCCGGGACAGGGTACGCGAGCAGTACTTC	CASSSRDRVREQYF
many	TRBJ2-3	NA	TRBV19	TGTGCCAGTAGATCGAGGGTCACAGATACGCAGTATTTT	CASRSRVTDTQYF
medium-sized	TRBJ1-2	NA	TRBV19	TGTGCCAGTACGCAGGGAATATCGAAAGGCTACACCTTC	CASTQGISKGYTF
NA	TRBJ1-2	NA	TRBV27	TGTGCCAGCAGTCCCCGGGGCAGGGGCTACACCTTC	CASSPRGRGYTF
NA	TRBJ1-3	NA	TRBV28	TGTGCCAGCAGGCGAGGGGGGGCTGGAAACACCATATATTTT	CASRRGGAGNTIYF
NA	TRBJ2-1	TRBD2	TRBV15	TGTGCCACCAGCAGGGGCGGGGGGGCCTCCAATGAGCAGTTCTTC	CATSRGGGASNEQFF
NA	TRBJ2-1	NA	TRBV19	TGTGCCAGTAGTATTCGGGCGGGTTGGGAGCAGTTCTTC	CASSIRAGWEQFF
once	TRBJ2-3	NA	TRBV30	TGTGCCTGGAGTTTACAGGGTTCTAGCACAGATACGCAGTATTTT	CAWSLQGSSTDTQYF
NA	TRBJ1-3	TRBD1	TRBV4-1	TGCGCCAGCAGCCGAGACCAGGGGGGAGGAAACACCATATATTTT	CASSRDQGGGNTIYF
NA	TRBJ2-4	NA	TRBV15	TGTGCCACCAGCGCCCAACTGGGCATCCCCTACTTC	CATSAQLGIPYF
few	TRBJ2-1	NA	TRBV10-3	TGTGCCATCAGTGGGGGCATTGGAGACAATGAGCAGTTCTTC	CAISGGIGDNEQFF
NA	TRBJ1-1	NA	TRBV29-1	TGCAGCGTTGGTAATCAGGTCCGGAACACTGAAGCTTTCTTT	CSVGNQVRNTEAFF
few	TRBJ1-2	NA	TRBV4-1	TGCGCCAGCAGCCAAGATCTACGGGGAGGCTACACCTTC	CASSQDLRGGYTF
once	TRBJ1-5	NA	TRBV10-3	TGTGCCATCAGTCCGGGGAATCAGCCCCAGCATTTT	CAISPGNQPQHF
few	TRBJ1-2	NA	TRBV7-9	TGTGCCAGCAGCTTAGGTGTCAGTGGAAACTATGGCTACACCTTC	CASSLGVSGNYGYTF
few	TRBJ1-5	NA	TRBV6-1	TGTGCCAGCAGTGAAGGGGCAGGGATGCAGCCCCAGCATTTT	CASSEGAGMQPQHF
few	TRBJ2-7	NA	TRBV5-8	TGTGCCAGCAGCTGGGCCTACGAGCAGTACTTC	CASSWAYEQYF
few	TRBJ2-7	TRBD1	TRBV29-1	TGCAGCGCCAGGACAGGACACTACGAGCAGTACTTC	CSARTGHYEQYF
few	TRBJ1-2	TRBD1	TRBV5-6	TGTGCCAGCAGCTGGGACAGGGGGCAATATGGCTACACCTTC	CASSWDRGQYGYTF
NA	TRBJ2-3	NA	TRBV18	TGTGCCAGCTCATCCAGGGGAGATACGCAGTATTTT	CASSSRGDTQYF
many	TRBJ2-2	TRBD1	TRBV19	TGTGCCAGTAGTATAAGGGGACAGGGGGTGAACACCGGGGAGCTGTTTTTT	CASSIRGQGVNTGELFF
NA	TRBJ2-1	TRBD1	TRBV4-2	TGTGCCAGCAGCCAACCCCAGGGGGACAATGAGCAGTTCTTC	CASSQPQGDNEQFF
NA	TRBJ2-7	NA	TRBV27	TGTGCCAGCAGTGCCCAGGGGATCTGGGACGAGCAGTACTTC	CASSAQGIWDEQYF
NA	TRBJ2-5	TRBD2	TRBV11-3	TGTGCCAGCAGCTTAGGTGGGCTCGGGAGGCCCCAAGAGACCCAGTACTTC	CASSLGGLGRPQETQYF
few	TRBJ2-5	NA	TRBV5-4	TGTGCCAGCAGCTCCATCGCGGGGACTCCGAAGGGGGAGACCCAGTACTTC	CASSSIAGTPKGETQYF
NA	TRBJ1-1	NA	TRBV7-6	TGTGCCAGCAGCTTCGACACGAACACTGAAGCTTTCTTT	CASSFDTNTEAFF
few	TRBJ2-1	NA	TRBV7-9	TGTGCCAGCAGCTTCTCCACCACTGTGTACAATGAGCAGTTCTTC	CASSFSTTVYNEQFF
NA	TRBJ2-5	TRBD2	TRBV2	TGTGCCAGCAGAACCGGGACTAGCGGGGGCCCACAGTACTTC	CASRTGTSGGPQYF
NA	TRBJ2-1	NA	TRBV7-6	TGTGCCAGCAGCCCCCCACGGGGCCCTAATGAGCAGTTCTTC	CASSPPRGPNEQFF
few	TRBJ2-1	NA	TRBV5-6	TGTGCCAGCAGCAGGAGTGGGGGCCGACAGCAGTTCTTC	CASSRSGGRQQFF
medium-sized	TRBJ2-5	NA	TRBV2	TGTGCCAGCAGTGTCCAGGGGATGGAGACCCAGTACTTC	CASSVQGMETQYF
few	TRBJ2-1	NA	TRBV28	TGTGCCAGCAGTGGGACTCCAAGCAATGAGCAGTTCTTC	CASSGTPSNEQFF
NA	TRBJ2-7	NA	TRBV27	TGTGCCAGCAGCCCTCCGGGGCGAGGCGTCTACGAGCAGTACTTC	CASSPPGRGVYEQYF
many	TRBJ2-3	NA	TRBV7-2	TGTGCCAGCAGCTTAGACGGGACACTTGATACGCAGTATTTT	CASSLDGTLDTQYF
many	TRBJ2-7	NA	TRBV28	TGTGCCTCAGGCAGTAGGTACGAGCAGTACTTC	CASGSRYEQYF
NA	TRBJ2-7	TRBD2	TRBV13	TGTGCCAGCAGCTTCCATGTAGCGGGAATCTACGAGCAGTACTTC	CASSFHVAGIYEQYF
few	TRBJ1-2	TRBD1	TRBV7-8	TGTGCCAGCAGCTTAAGGGGACAGCAAAACTATGGCTACACCTTC	CASSLRGQQNYGYTF
few	TRBJ2-3	TRBD2	TRBV28	TGTGCCAGCAATTTACATCGTTCTAGCGGGAGGGTGAGCACAGATACGCAGTATTTT	CASNLHRSSGRVSTDTQYF
few	TRBJ2-7	NA	TRBV11-2	TGTGCCAGCAGCTTAGACAGCTCCTACGAGCAGTACTTC	CASSLDSSYEQYF
few	TRBJ1-1	NA	TRBV6-1	TGTGCCAGCAGTACCTGGGGGTCGGCTGAAGCTTTCTTT	CASSTWGSAEAFF
NA	TRBJ2-6	TRBD2	TRBV9	TGTGCCAGCAGCGCGGGGGGACGGGGCTCTGGGGCCAACGTCCTGACTTTC	CASSAGGRGSGANVLTF
NA	TRBJ1-2	NA	TRBV7-9	TGTGCCAGCAGCCTTCACGGGGGGTTTGCTAACTATGGCTACACCTTC	CASSLHGGFANYGYTF
few	TRBJ1-5	TRBD1	TRBV6-1	TGTGCCAGCAGGGGGACAGGGGCAGAGCAGCCCCAGCATTTT	CASRGTGAEQPQHF
few	TRBJ2-7	TRBD2	TRBV11-2	TGTGCCAGCAGCTCAACTAGCGGGAGAGGTCCCTACGAGCAGTACTTC	CASSSTSGRGPYEQYF
few	TRBJ2-3	NA	TRBV4-1	TGCGCCAGCAGCCAAGGGGCAGGAGGGCAGACAGATACGCAGTATTTT	CASSQGAGGQTDTQYF
NA	TRBJ1-5	NA	TRBV6-5	TGTGCCAGCAGTGCTAACATAGGTCAGCCCCAGCATTTT	CASSANIGQPQHF
few	TRBJ2-3	NA	TRBV28	TGTGCCAGCAGTTTTGACGGCACAGATACGCAGTATTTT	CASSFDGTDTQYF